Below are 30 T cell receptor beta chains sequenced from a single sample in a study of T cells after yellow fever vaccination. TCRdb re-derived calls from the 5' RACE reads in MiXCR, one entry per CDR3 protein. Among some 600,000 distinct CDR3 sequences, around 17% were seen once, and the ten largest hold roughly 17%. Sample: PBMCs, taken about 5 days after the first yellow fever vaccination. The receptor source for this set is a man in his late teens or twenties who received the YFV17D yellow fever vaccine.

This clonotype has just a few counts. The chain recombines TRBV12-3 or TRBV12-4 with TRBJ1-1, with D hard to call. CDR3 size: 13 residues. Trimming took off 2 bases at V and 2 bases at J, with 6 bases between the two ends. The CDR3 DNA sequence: TGTGCCAGCAGTTTACTAACTAACACTGAAGCTTTCTTT. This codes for CASSLLTNTEAFF.

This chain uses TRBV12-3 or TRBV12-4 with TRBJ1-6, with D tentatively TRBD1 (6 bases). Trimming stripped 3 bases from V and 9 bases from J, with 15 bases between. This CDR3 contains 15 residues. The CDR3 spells CASSFTTGRRSPLHF. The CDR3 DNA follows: TGTGCCAGCAGTTTTACGACAGGCCGGCGTTCACCCCTCCACTTT.

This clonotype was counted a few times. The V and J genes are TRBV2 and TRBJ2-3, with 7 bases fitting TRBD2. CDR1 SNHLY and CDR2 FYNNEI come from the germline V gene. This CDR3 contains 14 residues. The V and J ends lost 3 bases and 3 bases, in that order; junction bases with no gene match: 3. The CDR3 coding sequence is TGTGCCAGCAGTGAGGCTAGCGGAACAGATACGCAGTATTTT. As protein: CASSEASGTDTQYF.

CDR3 nucleotides: TGTGCCAGTAGTATAGGGGGGGCCGGGGCCAACGTCCTGACTTTC. It translates to CASSIGGAGANVLTF. The chain recombines TRBV19 with TRBJ2-6, with D perhaps being TRBD1 or TRBD2 (6 bases each). The length of the CDR3 is 15 residues. Per the germline V gene, CDR1 is LNHDA and CDR2 is SQIVND (reference sequence). Trimming pared 1 base from V and 4 bases from J, leaving 8 bases between.

The CDR3 nucleotides are TGTGCCAGCAGCCAAGTCCTCTCCTACGAGCAGTACGTC. Its translation: CASSQVLSYEQYV. V is TRBV7-8 and J is TRBJ2-7; D gene unclear. The CDR3 has 13 amino acids. Trimming removed 5 bases at V and 0 bases at J, with 8 bases between. The germline V gene has CDR1 SGHVS and CDR2 FQNEAQ.

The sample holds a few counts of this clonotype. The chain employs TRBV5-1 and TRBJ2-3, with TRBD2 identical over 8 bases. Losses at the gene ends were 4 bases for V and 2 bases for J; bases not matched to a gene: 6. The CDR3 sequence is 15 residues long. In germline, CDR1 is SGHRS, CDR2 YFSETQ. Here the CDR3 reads CASSQSGRITDTQYF. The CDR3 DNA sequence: TGCGCCAGCAGCCAGAGCGGGAGAATCACAGATACGCAGTATTTT.

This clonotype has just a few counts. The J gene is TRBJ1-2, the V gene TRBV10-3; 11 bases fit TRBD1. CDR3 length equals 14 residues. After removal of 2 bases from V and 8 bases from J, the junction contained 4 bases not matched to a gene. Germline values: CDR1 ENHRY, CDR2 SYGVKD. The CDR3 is CAISERGQGEGYTF. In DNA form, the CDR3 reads TGTGCCATCAGTGAGAGGGGACAGGGGGAAGGCTACACCTTC.

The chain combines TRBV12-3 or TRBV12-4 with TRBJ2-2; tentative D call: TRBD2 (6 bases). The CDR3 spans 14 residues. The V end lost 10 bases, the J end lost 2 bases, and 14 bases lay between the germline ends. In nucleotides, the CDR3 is TGTGCCACCAAGGGACTCCGCAACACCGGGGAGCTGTTTTTT. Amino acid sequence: CATKGLRNTGELFF.

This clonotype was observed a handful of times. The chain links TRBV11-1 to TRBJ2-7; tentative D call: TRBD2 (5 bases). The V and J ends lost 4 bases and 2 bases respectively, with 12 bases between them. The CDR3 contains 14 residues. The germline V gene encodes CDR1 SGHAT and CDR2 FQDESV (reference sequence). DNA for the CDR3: TGTGCCAGCAGCTACGGCGAGGGCCCCTACGAGCAGTACGTC. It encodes CASSYGEGPYEQYV.

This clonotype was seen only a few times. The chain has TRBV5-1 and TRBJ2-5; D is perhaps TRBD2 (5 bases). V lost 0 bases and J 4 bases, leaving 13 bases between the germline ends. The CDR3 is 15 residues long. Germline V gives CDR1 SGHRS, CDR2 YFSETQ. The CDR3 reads CASSLGLGGGETQYF. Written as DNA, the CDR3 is TGCGCCAGCAGCTTGGGGCTCGGAGGAGGAGAGACCCAGTACTTC.

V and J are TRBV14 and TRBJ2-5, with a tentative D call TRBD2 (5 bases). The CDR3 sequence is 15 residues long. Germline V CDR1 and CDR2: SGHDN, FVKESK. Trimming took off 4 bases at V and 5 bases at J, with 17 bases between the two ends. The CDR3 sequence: CASSLGLMARETQYF. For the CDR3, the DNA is TGTGCCAGCAGCCTTGGACTCATGGCACGGGAGACCCAGTACTTC.

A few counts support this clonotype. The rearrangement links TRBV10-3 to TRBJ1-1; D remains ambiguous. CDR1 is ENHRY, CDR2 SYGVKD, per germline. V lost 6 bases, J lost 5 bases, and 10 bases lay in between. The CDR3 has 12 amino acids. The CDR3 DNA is TGTGCCATCAGACCTACCGAGACTGAAGCTTTCTTT. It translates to CAIRPTETEAFF.

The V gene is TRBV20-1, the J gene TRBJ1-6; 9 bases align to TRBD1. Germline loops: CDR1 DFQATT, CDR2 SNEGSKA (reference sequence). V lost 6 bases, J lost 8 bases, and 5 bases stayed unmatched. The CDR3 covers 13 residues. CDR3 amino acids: CSAIRQGDSPLHF. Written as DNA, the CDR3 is TGCAGTGCCATCCGACAGGGGGATTCACCCCTCCACTTT.

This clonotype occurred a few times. Here the CDR3 reads CASSPRPGGNTIYF. CDR3 in DNA: TGTGCCAGCAGCCCCCGTCCGGGGGGAAACACCATATATTTT. This chain joins TRBV12-3 or TRBV12-4 and TRBJ1-3; no clear D. The V end lost 6 bases, the J end lost 4 bases, and 13 bases lay between the germline ends. The CDR3 spans 14 residues.

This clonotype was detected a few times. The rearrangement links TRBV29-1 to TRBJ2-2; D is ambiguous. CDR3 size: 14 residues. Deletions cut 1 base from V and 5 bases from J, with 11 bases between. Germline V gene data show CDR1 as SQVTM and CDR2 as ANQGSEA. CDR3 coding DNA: TGCAGCGTTGAAGGACTTAGCCGGACCGGGGAGCTGTTTTTT. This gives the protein CSVEGLSRTGELFF.

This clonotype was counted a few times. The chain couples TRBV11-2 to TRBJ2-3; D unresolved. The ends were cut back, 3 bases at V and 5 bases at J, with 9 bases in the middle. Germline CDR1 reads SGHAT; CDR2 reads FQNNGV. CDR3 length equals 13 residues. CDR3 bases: TGTGCCAGCAGCTTGGGGTATGAAGATACGCAGTATTTT. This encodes CASSLGYEDTQYF.

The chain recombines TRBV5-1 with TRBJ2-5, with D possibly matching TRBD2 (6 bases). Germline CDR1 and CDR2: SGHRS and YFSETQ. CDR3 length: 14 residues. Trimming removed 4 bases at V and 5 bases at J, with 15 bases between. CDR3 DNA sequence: TGCGCCAGCAGCCCTCGGGACTCCTCCGAGACCCAGTACTTC. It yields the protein CASSPRDSSETQYF.

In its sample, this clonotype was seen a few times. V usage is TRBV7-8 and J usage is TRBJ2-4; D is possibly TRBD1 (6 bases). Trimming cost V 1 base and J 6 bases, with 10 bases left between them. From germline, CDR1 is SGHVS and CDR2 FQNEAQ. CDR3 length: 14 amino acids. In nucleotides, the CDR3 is TGTGCCAGCAGCTTAGACAGGGCCGTAAACATTCAGTACTTC. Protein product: CASSLDRAVNIQYF.

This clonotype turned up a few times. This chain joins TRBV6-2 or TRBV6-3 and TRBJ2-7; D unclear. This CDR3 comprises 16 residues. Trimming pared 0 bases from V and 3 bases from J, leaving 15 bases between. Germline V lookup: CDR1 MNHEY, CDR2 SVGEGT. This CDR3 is CASSYSIALNLYEQYF. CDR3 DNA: TGTGCCAGCAGTTACTCGATCGCGCTGAACCTCTACGAGCAGTACTTC.

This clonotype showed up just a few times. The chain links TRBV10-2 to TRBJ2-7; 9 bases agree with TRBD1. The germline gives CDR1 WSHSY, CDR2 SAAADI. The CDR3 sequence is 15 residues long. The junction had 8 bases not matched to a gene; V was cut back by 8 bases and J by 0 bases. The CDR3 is CASAGTGSSSYEQYV. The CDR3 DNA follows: TGCGCCAGCGCCGGGACAGGGAGCAGCTCCTACGAGCAGTACGTC.

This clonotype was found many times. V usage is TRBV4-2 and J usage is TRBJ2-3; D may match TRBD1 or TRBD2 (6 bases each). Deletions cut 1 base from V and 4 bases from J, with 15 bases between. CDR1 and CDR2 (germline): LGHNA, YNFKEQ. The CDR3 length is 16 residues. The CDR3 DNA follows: TGTGCCAGCAGCCAAGTACCCGGGGGCCGGCCAGATACGCAGTATTTT. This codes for CASSQVPGGRPDTQYF.

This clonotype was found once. CDR3 residues: CASKRGGNDEQFF. DNA for the CDR3: TGTGCCAGCAAACGGGGGGGCAATGATGAGCAGTTCTTC. The chain is built from TRBV2 and TRBJ2-1; 8 nucleotides match TRBD2. The CDR3 runs 13 residues. With V trimmed by 7 bases and J by 8 bases, 7 bases remained unmatched. Germline V lookup: CDR1 SNHLY, CDR2 FYNNEI.

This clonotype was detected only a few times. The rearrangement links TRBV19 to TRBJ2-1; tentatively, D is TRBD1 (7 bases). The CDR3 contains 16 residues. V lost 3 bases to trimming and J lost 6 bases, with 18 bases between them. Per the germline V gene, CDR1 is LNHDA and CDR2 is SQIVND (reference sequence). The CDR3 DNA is TGTGCCAGTAGTATCAGGGGGACATTCGGGGGCAATGAGCAGTTCTTC. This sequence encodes CASSIRGTFGGNEQFF.

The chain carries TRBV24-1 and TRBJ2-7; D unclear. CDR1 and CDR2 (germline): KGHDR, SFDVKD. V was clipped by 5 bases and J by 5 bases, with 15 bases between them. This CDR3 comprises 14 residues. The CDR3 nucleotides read TGTGCCACCAGTGGTTCGTCGGATAAAGACGAGCAGTACTTC. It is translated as CATSGSSDKDEQYF.

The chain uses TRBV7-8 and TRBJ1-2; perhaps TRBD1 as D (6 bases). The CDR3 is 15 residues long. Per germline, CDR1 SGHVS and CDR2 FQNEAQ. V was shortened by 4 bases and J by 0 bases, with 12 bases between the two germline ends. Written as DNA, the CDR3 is TGTGCCAGCAGCTCGACAGGTCGGACTAACTATGGCTACACCTTC. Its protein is CASSSTGRTNYGYTF.

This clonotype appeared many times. The CDR3, as DNA: TGTGCCAGCTCACTGGACAGGGGGCATCAACAGCCCCAGCATTTT. Residues: CASSLDRGHQQPQHF. V usage is TRBV18 and J usage is TRBJ1-5, with 11 bases identical to TRBD1. Germline V gives CDR1 KGHSH, CDR2 LQKENI. The CDR3 spans 15 residues. V was clipped by 4 bases and J by 7 bases; unmatched bases: 6.

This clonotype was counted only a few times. The DNA of the CDR3 is TGCGCCAGCAGCTTGTCACAGGGCTCTAATGAGCAGTTCTTC. Its translation is CASSLSQGSNEQFF. The V and J genes are TRBV5-1 and TRBJ2-1, with D perhaps TRBD1 (6 bases). V lost 1 base, J lost 7 bases, and 12 bases lay in between. The germline V gene has CDR1 SGHRS and CDR2 YFSETQ. CDR3 length: 14 residues.

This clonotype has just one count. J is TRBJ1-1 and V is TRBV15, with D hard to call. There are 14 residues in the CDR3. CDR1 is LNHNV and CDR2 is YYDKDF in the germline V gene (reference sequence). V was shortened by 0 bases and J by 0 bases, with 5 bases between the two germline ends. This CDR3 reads CATSREQLNTEAFF. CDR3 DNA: TGTGCCACCAGCAGAGAACAGCTGAACACTGAAGCTTTCTTT. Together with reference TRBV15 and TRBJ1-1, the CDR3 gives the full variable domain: DAMVIQNPRYQVTQFGKPVTLSCSQTLNHNVMYWYQQKSSQAPKLLFHYYDKDFNNEADTPDNFQSRRPNTSFCFLDIRSPGLGDTAMYLCATSREQLNTEAFFGQGTRLTVV.

DNA of the CDR3: TGTGCCACGGGGGATTACACAGATACGCAGTATTTT. Amino acid sequence: CATGDYTDTQYF. The chain recombines TRBV7-2 with TRBJ2-3, with a weak D call TRBD2 (6 bases). Germline loops: CDR1 SGHTA, CDR2 FQGNSA. The CDR3 totals 12 residues. Trimming removed 10 bases at V and 2 bases at J, with 10 bases between.

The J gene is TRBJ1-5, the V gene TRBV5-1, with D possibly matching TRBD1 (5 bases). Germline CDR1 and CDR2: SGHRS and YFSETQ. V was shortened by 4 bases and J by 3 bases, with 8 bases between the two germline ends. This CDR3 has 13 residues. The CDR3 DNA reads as TGCGCCAGCAGCCAGACAGTCAATCAGCCCCAGCATTTT. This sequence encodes CASSQTVNQPQHF.